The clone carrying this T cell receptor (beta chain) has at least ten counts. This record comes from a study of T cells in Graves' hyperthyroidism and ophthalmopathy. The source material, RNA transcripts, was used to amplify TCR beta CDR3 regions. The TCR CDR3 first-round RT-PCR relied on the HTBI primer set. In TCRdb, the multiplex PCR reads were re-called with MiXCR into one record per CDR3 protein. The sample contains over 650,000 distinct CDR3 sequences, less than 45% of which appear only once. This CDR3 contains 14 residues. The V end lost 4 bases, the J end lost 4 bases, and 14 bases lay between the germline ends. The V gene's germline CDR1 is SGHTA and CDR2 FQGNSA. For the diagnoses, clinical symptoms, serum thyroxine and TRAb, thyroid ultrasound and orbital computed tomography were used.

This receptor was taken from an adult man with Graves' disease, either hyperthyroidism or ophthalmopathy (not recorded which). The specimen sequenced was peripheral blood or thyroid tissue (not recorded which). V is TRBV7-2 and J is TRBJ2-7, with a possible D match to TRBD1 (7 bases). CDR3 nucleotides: TGTGCCAGCAGCTGGCGACAGGGAGGATACGAGCAGTACTTC. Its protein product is CASSWRQGGYEQYF.